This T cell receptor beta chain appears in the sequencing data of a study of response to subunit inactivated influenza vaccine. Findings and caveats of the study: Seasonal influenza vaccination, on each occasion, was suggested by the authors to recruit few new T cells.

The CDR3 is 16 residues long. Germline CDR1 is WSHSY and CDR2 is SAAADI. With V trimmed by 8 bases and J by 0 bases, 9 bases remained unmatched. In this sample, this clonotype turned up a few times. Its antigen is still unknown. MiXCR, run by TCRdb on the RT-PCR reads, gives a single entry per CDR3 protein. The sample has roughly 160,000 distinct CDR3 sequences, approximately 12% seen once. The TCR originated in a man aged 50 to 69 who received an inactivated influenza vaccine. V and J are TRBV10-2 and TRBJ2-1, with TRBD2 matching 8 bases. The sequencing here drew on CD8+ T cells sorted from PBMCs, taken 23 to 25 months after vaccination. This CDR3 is CASEARRGVSYNEQFF. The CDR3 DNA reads TGCGCCAGCGAAGCCCGGCGGGGGGTCTCCTACAATGAGCAGTTCTTC.